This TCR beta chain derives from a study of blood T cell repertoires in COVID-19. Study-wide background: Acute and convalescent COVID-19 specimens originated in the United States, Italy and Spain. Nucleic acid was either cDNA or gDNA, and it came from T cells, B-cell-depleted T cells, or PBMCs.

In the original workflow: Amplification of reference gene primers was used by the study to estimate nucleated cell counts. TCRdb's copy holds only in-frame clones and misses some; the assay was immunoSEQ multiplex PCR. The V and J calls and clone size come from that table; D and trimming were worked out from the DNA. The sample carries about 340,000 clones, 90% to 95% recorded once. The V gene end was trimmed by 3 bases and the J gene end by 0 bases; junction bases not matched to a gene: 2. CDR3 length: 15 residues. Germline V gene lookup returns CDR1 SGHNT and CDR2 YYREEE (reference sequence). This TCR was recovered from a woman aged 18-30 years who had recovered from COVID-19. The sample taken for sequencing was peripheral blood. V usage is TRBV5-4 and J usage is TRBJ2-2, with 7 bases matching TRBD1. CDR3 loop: CASSSGQANTGELFF. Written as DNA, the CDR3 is TGTGCCAGCAGCTCCGGACAGGCGAACACCGGGGAGCTGTTTTTT.